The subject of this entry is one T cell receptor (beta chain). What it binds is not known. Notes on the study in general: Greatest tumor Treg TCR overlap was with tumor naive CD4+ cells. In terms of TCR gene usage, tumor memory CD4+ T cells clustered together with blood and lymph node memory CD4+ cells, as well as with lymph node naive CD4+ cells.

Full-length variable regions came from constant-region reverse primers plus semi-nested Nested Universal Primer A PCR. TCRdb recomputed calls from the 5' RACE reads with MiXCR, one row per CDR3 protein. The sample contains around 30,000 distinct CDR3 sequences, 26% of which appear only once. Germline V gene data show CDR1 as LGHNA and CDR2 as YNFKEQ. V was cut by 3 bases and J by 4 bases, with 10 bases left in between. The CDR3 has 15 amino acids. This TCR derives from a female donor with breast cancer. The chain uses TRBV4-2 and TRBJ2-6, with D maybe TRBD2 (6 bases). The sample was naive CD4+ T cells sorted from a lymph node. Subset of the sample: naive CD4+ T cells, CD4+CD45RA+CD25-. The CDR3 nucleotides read TGTGCCAGCAGCCAGGGGGGTTCCGGGGCCAACGTCCTGACTTTC. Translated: CASSQGGSGANVLTF.